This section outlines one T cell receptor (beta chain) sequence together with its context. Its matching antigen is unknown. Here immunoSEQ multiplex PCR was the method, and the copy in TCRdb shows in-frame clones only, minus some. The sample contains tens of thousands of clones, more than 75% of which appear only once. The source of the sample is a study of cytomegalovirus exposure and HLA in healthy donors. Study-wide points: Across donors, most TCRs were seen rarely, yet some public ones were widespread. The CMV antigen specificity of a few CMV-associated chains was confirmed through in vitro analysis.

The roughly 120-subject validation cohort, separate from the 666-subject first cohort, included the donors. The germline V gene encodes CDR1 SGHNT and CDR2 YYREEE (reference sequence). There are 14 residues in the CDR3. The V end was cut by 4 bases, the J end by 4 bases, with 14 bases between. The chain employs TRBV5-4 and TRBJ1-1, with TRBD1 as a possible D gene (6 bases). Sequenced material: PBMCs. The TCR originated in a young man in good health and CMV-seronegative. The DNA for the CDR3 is TGTGCCAGCAGCCCAAAGGGGGGGCGCACTGAAGCTTTCTTT. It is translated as CASSPKGGRTEAFF.